A selection of T cell receptor beta chains follows, all from one sample in a study of vaccination and CD4 T cells after COVID-19. TCRdb re-analysed the PCR reads in MiXCR, keeping a single row per CDR3 protein. The repertoire consists of 10,000 to 13,000 distinct CDR3 sequences, with roughly 31% occurring once and the leading ten covering 7.5% to 9.5%. What these receptors recognize is not known. Sequenced input: CD4+ T cells from blood, cultured in vitro. The receptors were gathered from a human donor who had recovered from COVID-19. The CDR3 runs from the conserved cysteine through the conserved F or W. The D gene is left open where the match is weak. Clone size is stated in some rows and not others, as once, few, many or a class when expanded.

TRBJ2-2	TRBV20-1	NA	NA	TGCAGCGGGAAAATCGTAACCGGGGAGCTGTTTTTT	CSGKIVTGELFF
TRBJ2-7	TRBV7-2	NA	NA	TGTGCCAGCAGTTTCTTTGGGTCGCGGTACGAGCAGTACTTC	CASSFFGSRYEQYF
TRBJ2-5	TRBV7-6	NA	NA	TGTGCCAGCAGCTTAGATCTGCGCTCAGAGACCCAGTACTTC	CASSLDLRSETQYF
TRBJ2-1	TRBV11-3	NA	NA	TGTGCCAGCAGCTCCCGCTATGGCGGCTCCTACAATGAGCAGTTCTTC	CASSSRYGGSYNEQFF
TRBJ2-3	TRBV20-1	NA	NA	TGCAGTTCGGATGGCGGCACAGATACGCAGTATTTT	CSSDGGTDTQYF
TRBJ2-7	TRBV7-6	TRBD1	few	TGTGCCAGCAGCTTAGTCGGGACAGTCTCCTACGAGCAGTACTTC	CASSLVGTVSYEQYF
TRBJ2-7	TRBV7-2	NA	few	TGTGCCAGCAGCTTAGATTTTGTTGAGTACGAGCAGTACTTC	CASSLDFVEYEQYF
TRBJ1-1	TRBV27	NA	NA	TGTGCCAGCAGTATAACAGTGAACACTGAAGCTTTCTTT	CASSITVNTEAFF
TRBJ2-7	TRBV10-3	NA	NA	TGTGCCATCAGTGGTGGCAGCGAAGGCGAGCAGTACTTC	CAISGGSEGEQYF
TRBJ2-5	TRBV7-2	TRBD2	NA	TGTGCCAGCAGCTATGGGACTAGCGGGGGGGTGGGGACCCAGTACTTC	CASSYGTSGGVGTQYF
TRBJ2-2	TRBV7-2	TRBD2	NA	TGTGCCAGCAGCTTAGCCCTAGCGGGGGCCACCGGGGAGCTGTTTTTT	CASSLALAGATGELFF
TRBJ1-5	TRBV27	NA	medium-sized	TGTGCCAGCAGGCCCCAGCTTAGCAATCAGCCCCAGCATTTT	CASRPQLSNQPQHF
TRBJ1-1	TRBV7-2	TRBD1	few	TGTGCCAGCAGTCAGAGGGGGCCGGCTTTCTTT	CASSQRGPAFF
TRBJ1-5	TRBV2	TRBD1	NA	TGTGCCAGCGGGACAGGGCCCAATCAGCCCCAGCATTTT	CASGTGPNQPQHF
TRBJ1-5	TRBV27	NA	few	TGTGCCAGCCCGTACCGGGGTGGAAATCAGCCCCAGCATTTT	CASPYRGGNQPQHF
TRBJ2-7	TRBV11-3	NA	NA	TGTGCCAGCAGCTGGGGGCAAGCGGGGCCCTACGAGCAGTACTTC	CASSWGQAGPYEQYF
TRBJ2-3	TRBV7-3	NA	medium-sized	TGTGCCAGCAGCGCCACGGGAGATACGCAGTATTTT	CASSATGDTQYF
TRBJ2-7	TRBV12-3/TRBV12-4	NA	NA	TGTGCCAGCAGCGGACCCACCTACGAGCAGTACTTC	CASSGPTYEQYF
TRBJ2-1	TRBV7-6	NA	few	TGTGCCAGCAGCCTGAGGACAGCCCCACGGGAGAATGAGCAGTTCTTC	CASSLRTAPRENEQFF
TRBJ2-5	TRBV18	NA	NA	TGTGCCAGCTCACCCCAGGGGCAGGAGACCCAGTACTTC	CASSPQGQETQYF
TRBJ2-3	TRBV6-5	NA	few	TGTGCCAGCAGTTACGGCAGGGCACGTGGCGATACGCAGTATTTT	CASSYGRARGDTQYF
TRBJ1-1	TRBV2	NA	NA	TGTGCCAGCAGTCTCCTACCTTCCGAAGCTTTCTTT	CASSLLPSEAFF
TRBJ2-7	TRBV28	NA	once	TGTGCCAGCAGTTCACGGACGGGAAGCTACGAGCAGTACTTC	CASSSRTGSYEQYF
TRBJ2-7	TRBV5-1	NA	NA	TGCGCCAGCAGCTTATACGGACGCGGCTACGAGCAGTACTTC	CASSLYGRGYEQYF
TRBJ1-5	TRBV2	NA	few	TGTGCCAGCAGTCCACAGGTGAATCAGCCCCAGCATTTT	CASSPQVNQPQHF
TRBJ1-1	TRBV29-1	NA	few	TGCAGCGTTGCCCAGGTGAACACTGAAGCTTTCTTT	CSVAQVNTEAFF
TRBJ1-1	TRBV6-5	NA	NA	TGTGCCAGCAGTTACCCTGGGCTGTTGAACACTGAAGCTTTCTTT	CASSYPGLLNTEAFF
TRBJ2-3	TRBV10-3	TRBD1	NA	TGTGCCATCAATCGACAGGGGTCAGATACGCAGTATTTT	CAINRQGSDTQYF
TRBJ2-7	TRBV6-2/TRBV6-3	TRBD2	NA	TGTGCCAGCAGTAAACCAGGCGGGGGTGGCTACGAGCAGTACTTC	CASSKPGGGGYEQYF
TRBJ2-7	TRBV7-6	NA	few	TGTGCCAGCAGCTACACGGACAGTGTGTCCTACGAGCAGTACTTC	CASSYTDSVSYEQYF
TRBJ1-2	TRBV20-1	NA	medium-sized	TGCAGTGCTAGAGATTCGCAGAACTATGGCTACACCTTC	CSARDSQNYGYTF
TRBJ2-5	TRBV7-2	NA	NA	TGTGCCAGCAGCTTAGGGGGGAATCAAGAGACCCAGTACTTC	CASSLGGNQETQYF
TRBJ1-6	TRBV11-3	TRBD1	NA	TGTGCCAGCAGCGTAGGGACAGACCCCTATAATTCACCCCTCCACTTT	CASSVGTDPYNSPLHF
TRBJ1-5	TRBV4-3	NA	few	TGCGCCAGCAGCCAAGGCGGGGATAGCAATCAGCCCCAGCATTTT	CASSQGGDSNQPQHF
TRBJ1-2	TRBV5-4	NA	NA	TGTGCCACCAAACGGGAGAGATCTATGGGCTACACCTTC	CATKRERSMGYTF
TRBJ2-2	TRBV24-1	NA	medium-sized	TGTGCCACCAGTGATACAGGGTACACCGGGGAGCTGTTTTTT	CATSDTGYTGELFF
TRBJ2-7	TRBV6-1	TRBD1	NA	TGTGCCAGCAGAGGGACAGGGAACTACTACGAGCAGTACTTC	CASRGTGNYYEQYF
TRBJ2-3	TRBV7-2	TRBD1	NA	TGTGCCAGCAGTCGACGATCCGGACAGGAAAAGACAGATACGCAGTATTTT	CASSRRSGQEKTDTQYF
TRBJ2-5	TRBV6-2/TRBV6-3	TRBD1	NA	TGTGCCAGCAGTCAATTTCCAGGGGGCCAAGAGACCCAGTACTTC	CASSQFPGGQETQYF
TRBJ2-5	TRBV20-1	TRBD1	NA	TGCAGTGCTGGCCCCGGGACAGGACAAGAGACCCAGTACTTC	CSAGPGTGQETQYF
TRBJ2-7	TRBV7-2	NA	NA	TGTGCCAGCAGGTTCCGGGACACGGGCTCCTACGAGCAGTACTTC	CASRFRDTGSYEQYF
TRBJ1-1	TRBV5-6	NA	NA	TGTGCCAGCAGCGCGATGGACGGTATACTGGGCGCTGAAGCTTTCTTT	CASSAMDGILGAEAFF
TRBJ1-1	TRBV20-1	TRBD1	few	TGCAGTGCAGACAGGGGGCGCGGCACTGAAGCTTTCTTT	CSADRGRGTEAFF
TRBJ1-6	TRBV2	NA	few	TGTGCCAGCAGTGCTCCTAATTCACCCCTCCACTTT	CASSAPNSPLHF